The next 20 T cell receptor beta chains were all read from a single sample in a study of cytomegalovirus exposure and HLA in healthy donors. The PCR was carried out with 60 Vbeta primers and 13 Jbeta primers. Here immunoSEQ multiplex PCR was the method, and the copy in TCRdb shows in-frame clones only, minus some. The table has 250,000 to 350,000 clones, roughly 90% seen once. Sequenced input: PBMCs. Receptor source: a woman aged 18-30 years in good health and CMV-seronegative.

In DNA form, the CDR3 reads TGCAGCGTTCAACGCGATCCAGGTTCACCCCTCCACTTT. This translates into CSVQRDPGSPLHF. The chain is built from TRBV29-1 and TRBJ1-6; D is unresolved. CDR3 length: 13 amino acids. In germline, CDR1 is SQVTM, CDR2 ANQGSEA. V shed 5 bases and J shed 9 bases, with 14 bases lying between them.

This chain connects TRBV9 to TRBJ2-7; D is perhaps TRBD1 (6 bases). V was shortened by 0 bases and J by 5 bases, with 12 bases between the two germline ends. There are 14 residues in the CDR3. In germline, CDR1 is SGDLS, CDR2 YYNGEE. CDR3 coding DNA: TGTGCCAGCAGCGTAGGGTTGGGGGCCCACGAGCAGTACTTC. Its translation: CASSVGLGAHEQYF.

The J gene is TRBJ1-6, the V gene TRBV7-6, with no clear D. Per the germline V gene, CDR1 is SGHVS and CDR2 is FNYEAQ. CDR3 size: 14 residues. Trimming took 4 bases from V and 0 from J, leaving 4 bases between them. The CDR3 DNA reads TGTGCCAGCAGCTCGAGCTCCTATAATTCACCCCTCCACTTT. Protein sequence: CASSSSSYNSPLHF.

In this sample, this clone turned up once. The CDR3 spells CAWSVLRETQYF. The CDR3 DNA reads as TGTGCCTGGAGTGTACTAAGGGAGACCCAGTACTTC. The chain has TRBV30 and TRBJ2-5; no firm D call. V dropped 0 bases and J dropped 5 bases, with 7 bases sitting between them. CDR1 and CDR2 from the germline V gene are GTSNPN and SVGIG (reference sequence). The CDR3 consists of 12 residues.

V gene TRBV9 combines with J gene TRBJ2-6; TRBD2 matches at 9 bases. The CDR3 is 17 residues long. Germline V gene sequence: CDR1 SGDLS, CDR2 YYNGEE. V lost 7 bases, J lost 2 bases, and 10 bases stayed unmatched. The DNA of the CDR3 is TGTGCCAGCTGGGGTAGCGGGGGACTTCCTGGGGCCAACGTCCTGACTTTC. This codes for CASWGSGGLPGANVLTF.

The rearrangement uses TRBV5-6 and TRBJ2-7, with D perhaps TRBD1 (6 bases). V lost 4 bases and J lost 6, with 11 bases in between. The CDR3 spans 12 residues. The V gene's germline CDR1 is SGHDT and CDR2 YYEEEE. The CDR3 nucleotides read TGTGCCAGCAGCCTGAACAGGGCCGAGCAGTACTTC. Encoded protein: CASSLNRAEQYF.

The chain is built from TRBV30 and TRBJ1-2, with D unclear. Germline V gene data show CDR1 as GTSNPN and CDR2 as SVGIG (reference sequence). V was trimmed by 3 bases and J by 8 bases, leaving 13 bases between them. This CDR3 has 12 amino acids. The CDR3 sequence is CAWSESGLGYTF. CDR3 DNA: TGTGCCTGGAGCGAGTCGGGGTTGGGCTACACCTTC.

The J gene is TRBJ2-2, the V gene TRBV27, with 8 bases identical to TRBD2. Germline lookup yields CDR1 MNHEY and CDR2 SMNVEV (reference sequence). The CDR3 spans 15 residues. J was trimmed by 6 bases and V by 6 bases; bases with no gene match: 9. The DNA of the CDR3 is TGTGCCAGCAGCCGACTAGCGAATAAGGCCGGGGAGCTGTTTTTT. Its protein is CASSRLANKAGELFF.

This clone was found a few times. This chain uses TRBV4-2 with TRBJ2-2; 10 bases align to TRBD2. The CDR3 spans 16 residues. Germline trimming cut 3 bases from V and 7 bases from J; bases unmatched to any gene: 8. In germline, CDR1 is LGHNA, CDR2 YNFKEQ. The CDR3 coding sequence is TGTGCCAGCAGCCACCCCACTAGCGGGATCGACGGGGAGCTGTTTTTT. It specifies CASSHPTSGIDGELFF.

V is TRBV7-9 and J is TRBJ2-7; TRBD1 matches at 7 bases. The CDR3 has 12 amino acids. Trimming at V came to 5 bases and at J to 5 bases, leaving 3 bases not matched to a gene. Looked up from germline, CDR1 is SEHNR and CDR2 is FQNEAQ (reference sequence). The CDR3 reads CASSQGQDEQYF. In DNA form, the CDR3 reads TGTGCCAGCAGCCAAGGACAGGACGAGCAGTACTTC.

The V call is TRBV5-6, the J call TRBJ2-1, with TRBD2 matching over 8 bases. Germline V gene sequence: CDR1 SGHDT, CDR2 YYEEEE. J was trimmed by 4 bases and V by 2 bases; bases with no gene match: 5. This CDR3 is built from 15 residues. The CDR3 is CASSFTGGGYNEQFF. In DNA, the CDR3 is TGTGCCAGCAGCTTTACCGGGGGGGGATACAATGAGCAGTTCTTC. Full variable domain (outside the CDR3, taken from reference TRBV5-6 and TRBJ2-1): DAGVTQSPTHLIKTRGQQVTLRCSPKSGHDTVSWYQQALGQGPQFIFQYYEEEERQRGNFPDRFSGHQFPNYSSELNVNALLLGDSALYLCASSFTGGGYNEQFFGPGTRLTVL.

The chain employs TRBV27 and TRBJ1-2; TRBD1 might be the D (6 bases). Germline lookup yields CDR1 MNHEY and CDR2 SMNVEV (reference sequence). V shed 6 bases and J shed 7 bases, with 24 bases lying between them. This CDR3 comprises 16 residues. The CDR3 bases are TGTGCCAGCAGCCTACAGGGACCCGTCGACCTCAGTGGCTACACCTTC. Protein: CASSLQGPVDLSGYTF.

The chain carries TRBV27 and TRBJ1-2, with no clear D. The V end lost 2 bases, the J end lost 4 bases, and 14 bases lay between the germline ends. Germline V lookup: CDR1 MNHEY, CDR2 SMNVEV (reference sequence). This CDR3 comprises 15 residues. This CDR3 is CASSLGSGISYGYTF. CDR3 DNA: TGTGCCAGCAGTTTAGGTTCGGGGATAAGCTATGGCTACACCTTC.

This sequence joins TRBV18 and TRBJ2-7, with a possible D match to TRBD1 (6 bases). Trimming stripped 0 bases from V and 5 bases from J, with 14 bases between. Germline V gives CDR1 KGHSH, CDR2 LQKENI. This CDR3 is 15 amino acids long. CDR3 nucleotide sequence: TGTGCCAGCTCACCACCACAGGGCAGTTCCCACGAGCAGTACTTC. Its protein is CASSPPQGSSHEQYF.

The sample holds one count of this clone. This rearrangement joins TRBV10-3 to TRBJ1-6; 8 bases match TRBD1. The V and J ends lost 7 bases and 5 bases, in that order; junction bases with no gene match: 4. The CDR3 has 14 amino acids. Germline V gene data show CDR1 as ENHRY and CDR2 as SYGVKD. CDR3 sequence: CAIKSTGDNSPLHF. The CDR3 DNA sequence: TGTGCCATCAAATCGACAGGGGATAATTCACCCCTCCACTTT.

The CDR3 protein is CASNSVATGFGYTF. Here the CDR3 DNA reads TGTGCCAGTAACTCAGTAGCGACAGGCTTCGGCTACACCTTC. The chain carries TRBV19 and TRBJ1-2; possible D gene TRBD1, 6 bases. Germline CDR1 reads LNHDA; CDR2 reads SQIVND (reference sequence). There are 14 residues in the CDR3. The V end was cut by 7 bases, the J end by 8 bases, with 20 bases between. Combining the CDR3 with reference TRBV19 and TRBJ1-2 gives the whole variable domain DGGITQSPKYLFRKEGQNVTLSCEQNLNHDAMYWYRQDPGQGLRLIYYSQIVNDFQKGDIAEGYSVSREKKESFPLTVTSAQKNPTAFYLCASNSVATGFGYTFGSGTRLTVV.

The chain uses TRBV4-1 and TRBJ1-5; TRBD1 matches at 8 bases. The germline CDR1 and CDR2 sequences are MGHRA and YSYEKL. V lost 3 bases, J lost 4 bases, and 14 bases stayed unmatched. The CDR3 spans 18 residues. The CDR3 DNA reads TGCGCCAGCAGCCAGACGACCGTTAGGACAGGGCCTAATCAGCCCCAGCATTTT. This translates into CASSQTTVRTGPNQPQHF.

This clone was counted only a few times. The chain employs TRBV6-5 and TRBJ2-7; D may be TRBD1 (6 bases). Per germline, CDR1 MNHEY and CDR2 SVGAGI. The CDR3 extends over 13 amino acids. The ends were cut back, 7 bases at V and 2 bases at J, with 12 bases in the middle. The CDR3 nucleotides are TGTGCCAGCATGAGGCCAGGGGCCTACGAGCAGTACTTC. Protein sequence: CASMRPGAYEQYF.

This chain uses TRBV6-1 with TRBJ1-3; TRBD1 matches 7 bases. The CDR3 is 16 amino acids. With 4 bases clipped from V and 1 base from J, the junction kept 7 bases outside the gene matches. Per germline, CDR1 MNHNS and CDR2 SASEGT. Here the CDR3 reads CASSVGQVSSGNTIYF. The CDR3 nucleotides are TGTGCCAGCAGTGTTGGACAGGTATCATCTGGAAACACCATATATTTT.

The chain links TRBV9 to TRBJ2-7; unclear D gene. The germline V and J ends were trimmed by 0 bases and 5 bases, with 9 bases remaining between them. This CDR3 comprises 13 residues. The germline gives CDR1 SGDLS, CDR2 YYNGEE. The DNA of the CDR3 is TGTGCCAGCAGCGTAGGGGCAGGAAACGAGCAGTACTTC. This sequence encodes CASSVGAGNEQYF.